This is a list of T cell receptor beta chains from one sample in a study of OX40 agonist ivuxolimab in advanced cancers. Generated by immunoSEQ multiplex PCR, the TCRdb table keeps only in-frame clones and is missing some. Of more than 85,000 clones in the sample, around 88% were seen once. Sample: CD4+ or CD8+ T cells sorted from blood, taken in a trial of the OX40 agonist ivuxolimab. The receptors originated from an adult with an advanced solid tumor such as melanoma, head and neck, liver or kidney cancer. Each CDR3 is given with its conserved first and last residue. A D gene is named only where the DNA matches it firmly. The size of a clone is reported for some rows only, either as once, few or many, or as a class for expanded clones.

D | J | size | V | DNA | CDR3
TRBD2 | TRBJ2-3 | NA | TRBV2 | TGTGCCAGCGGCGGTTGGGGGGGGAGCACAGATACGCAGTATTTT | CASGGWGGSTDTQYF
TRBD1 | TRBJ1-5 | NA | TRBV6-6 | TGTGCCAGCAGCGGACAGGGGGGAAATCAGCCCCAGCATTTT | CASSGQGGNQPQHF
TRBD1 | TRBJ1-5 | NA | TRBV2 | TGTGCCAGCACGGGACAGCTTAATCAGCCCCAGCATTTT | CASTGQLNQPQHF
NA | TRBJ2-2 | NA | TRBV9 | TGTGCCAGCAGCGTAGGGGTAAACACCGGGGAGCTGTTTTTT | CASSVGVNTGELFF
TRBD2 | TRBJ2-3 | NA | TRBV2 | TGTGCCAGCCTTCGGACTAGTCGAGATACGCAGTATTTT | CASLRTSRDTQYF
NA | TRBJ1-5 | NA | TRBV6-1 | TGTGCCAGCTTTGAGGGACGACAGGGCAATCAGCCCCAGCATTTT | CASFEGRQGNQPQHF
TRBD1 | TRBJ2-7 | NA | TRBV5-1 | TGCGCCAGCAGCTCCAAGGGGCAGGGGGCCTACGAGCAGTACTTC | CASSSKGQGAYEQYF
NA | TRBJ1-1 | few | TRBV2 | TGTGCCAGCAGTGAAGGTTTGGACACTGAAGCTTTCTTT | CASSEGLDTEAFF
TRBD2 | TRBJ2-1 | NA | TRBV6-6 | TGTGCCAGCAATCCCACTAGCGGGGGGGACAATGAGCAGTTCTTC | CASNPTSGGDNEQFF
TRBD1 | TRBJ1-1 | NA | TRBV20-1 | TGCGGGGACAGGCGGGACACTGAAGCTTTCTTT | CGDRRDTEAFF
TRBD1 | TRBJ2-1 | NA | TRBV7-3 | TGTGCCAGCAGCCCCAGGACAGGGAATTCCTACAATGAGCAGTTCTTC | CASSPRTGNSYNEQFF
NA | TRBJ1-4 | once | TRBV5-5 | TGTGCCAGCAGCCTACAACAGGGTTTTAATGAAAAACTGTTTTTT | CASSLQQGFNEKLFF
NA | TRBJ2-7 | NA | TRBV6-1 | TGTGCCAGCAGTTGGGGTAGGGACTCCTACGAGCAGTACTTC | CASSWGRDSYEQYF
TRBD1 | TRBJ2-7 | NA | TRBV11-2 | TGTGCCAGCAGCTCGGACAGGACCTCCTACGAGCAGTACTTC | CASSSDRTSYEQYF
NA | TRBJ2-1 | NA | TRBV28 | TGTGCCAGCAGTTTAGGACGGCGGGATGAGCAGTTCTTC | CASSLGRRDEQFF
NA | TRBJ1-1 | NA | TRBV5-1 | TGCGCCAGCCGATCGCGGCCGACGGGGGCCATGAACACTGAAGCTTTCTTT | CASRSRPTGAMNTEAFF
TRBD1 | TRBJ1-2 | NA | TRBV13 | TGTGCCAGCATCCTCCGAAAGTGGGACAGGGGGTATGGCTACACCTTC | CASILRKWDRGYGYTF
NA | TRBJ1-2 | NA | TRBV6-1 | TGTGCCAGCAGTGAAGGCTATGGCTACACCTTC | CASSEGYGYTF
TRBD1 | TRBJ1-1 | NA | TRBV7-2 | TGTGCCAGCAGCGCGATACAGGGGGCTATGAACACTGAAGCTTTCTTT | CASSAIQGAMNTEAFF
NA | TRBJ2-2 | NA | TRBV18 | TGTGCCAGCTCACCGCGACAGATCTCGAACACCGGGGAGCTGTTTTTT | CASSPRQISNTGELFF
TRBD1 | TRBJ1-4 | NA | TRBV5-6 | TGTGCCAGCAGCTCCCAGGGGGCGCAGACTAATGAAAAACTGTTTTTT | CASSSQGAQTNEKLFF
NA | TRBJ1-4 | few | TRBV25-1 | TGTGCCAGCAGTGAAGGGGGCAGATCTACTAATGAAAAACTGTTTTTT | CASSEGGRSTNEKLFF
TRBD1 | TRBJ2-3 | NA | TRBV6-1 | TGTGCCAGCAGTGTGCAGGGGGCACGCACAGATACGCAGTATTTT | CASSVQGARTDTQYF
TRBD1 | TRBJ1-2 | NA | TRBV19 | TGTGCCAGTAGTAAAACTAGGGGGCGCTTGTCACTCTATGGCTACACCTTC | CASSKTRGRLSLYGYTF
NA | TRBJ2-2 | NA | TRBV7-2 | TGTGCCAGCAGCCGTTTTGGCGGGGAGCTGTTTTTT | CASSRFGGELFF
NA | TRBJ2-3 | NA | TRBV19 | TGTGCCACCTCCAACCGGGGCACAGATACGCAGTATTTT | CATSNRGTDTQYF
TRBD2 | TRBJ2-1 | NA | TRBV2 | TGTGCCAGCAGTGCCGGGACTAGTCGCCCTCAGTTCTTC | CASSAGTSRPQFF
NA | TRBJ2-3 | NA | TRBV5-1 | TGCGCCAGCAGCTTGGAGTGGGGGGCTCTTCCAGATACGCAGTATTTT | CASSLEWGALPDTQYF
TRBD1 | TRBJ2-1 | NA | TRBV7-8 | TGTGCCAGCAGCTTAAACAGGGGGCTGGATGAGCAGTTCTTC | CASSLNRGLDEQFF
TRBD1 | TRBJ1-1 | NA | TRBV25-1 | TGTGCCAGCAGTGTAGGCAGGGGGCTTTACACTGAAGCTTTCTTT | CASSVGRGLYTEAFF
NA | TRBJ1-1 | NA | TRBV9 | TGTGCCAGCAGCTCCCGGGCGGGGAACCCGGGCACTGAAGCTTTCTTT | CASSSRAGNPGTEAFF
NA | TRBJ1-5 | NA | TRBV28 | TGTGCCAGCAGTTCCATGGGACCCCTCAATCAGCCCCAGCATTTT | CASSSMGPLNQPQHF
NA | TRBJ2-1 | NA | TRBV20-1 | TGCAGTGCCTCAGGGTTCAATGAGCAGTTCTTC | CSASGFNEQFF
TRBD1 | TRBJ1-2 | few | TRBV7-3 | TGTGCCAGCAGCTTCGACGGGACAGGCGGCTACACCTTC | CASSFDGTGGYTF
TRBD2 | TRBJ2-5 | NA | TRBV5-1 | TGCGCCAGCAGCCCGACTAGCGGGGGTAAAGAGACCCAGTACTTC | CASSPTSGGKETQYF
NA | TRBJ2-7 | NA | TRBV5-3 | TGTGCCAGAAGCTTGGGACAGTTCTTTCGGGAGTGTATCGAGCAGTACTTC | CARSLGQFFRECIEQYF
TRBD1 | TRBJ2-7 | NA | TRBV29-1 | TGCAGCGTCTCCGGGACAGGGACTCCCTACGAGCAGTACTTC | CSVSGTGTPYEQYF
NA | TRBJ1-6 | NA | TRBV11-2 | TGTGCCAGCAGCTTGACAGGTGCCTACGCACGTTCACCCCTCCACTTT | CASSLTGAYARSPLHF
NA | TRBJ2-5 | NA | TRBV5-5 | TGTGCCAGCAGCTTTGACCCCGTGGCGGAAGAGACCCAGTACTTC | CASSFDPVAEETQYF
NA | TRBJ2-5 | NA | TRBV4-1 | TGCGCCAGCAGCCAAGGCCAGGGGACAATGGAGACCCAGTACTTC | CASSQGQGTMETQYF
NA | TRBJ2-1 | few | TRBV15 | TGTGCCACCAGCAGACCGAGTGGGGGGGCAACTGAGCAGTTCTTC | CATSRPSGGATEQFF
NA | TRBJ1-5 | NA | TRBV10-2 | TGCGCCAGCAGTGAGGGGGACAATCAGCCCCAGCATTTT | CASSEGDNQPQHF
NA | TRBJ2-3 | NA | TRBV7-2 | TGTGCCAGCAGCCTGTGGACGGTTAGCACAGATACGCAGTATTTT | CASSLWTVSTDTQYF
NA | TRBJ2-3 | NA | TRBV9 | TGTGCCAGCAGCGCCTTGTATAGTGTGCCCACAGATACGCAGTATTTT | CASSALYSVPTDTQYF
TRBD1 | TRBJ2-1 | NA | TRBV9 | TGTGCCAGCAGCGTAGGGACAGGGATAGGCAATGAGCAGTTCTTC | CASSVGTGIGNEQFF
NA | TRBJ1-1 | few | TRBV7-6 | TGTGCCAGCAGCTTAGACGGGTTGAACACTGAAGCTTTCTTT | CASSLDGLNTEAFF
NA | TRBJ1-2 | NA | TRBV11-1 | TGTGCCAGCAGCTTAGATCGAGTGCCTGATGGCTACACCTTC | CASSLDRVPDGYTF
NA | TRBJ1-5 | NA | TRBV23-1 | TGCGCCAGCATTTGGGGGGATATTCAGCCCCAGCATTTT | CASIWGDIQPQHF
NA | TRBJ1-2 | once | TRBV9 | TGTGCCAGCAGCGTAGGGGCAGCCCATGGCTACACCTTC | CASSVGAAHGYTF
NA | TRBJ2-3 | NA | TRBV5-1 | TGCGCCAGCAGCTTGGACTGGGGCTTCTCAGATACGCAGTATTTT | CASSLDWGFSDTQYF
NA | TRBJ1-3 | NA | TRBV6-5 | TGTGCCGCCCTGGAGGGAGGGGCTGGAAACACCATATATTTT | CAALEGGAGNTIYF
NA | TRBJ1-3 | NA | TRBV7-2 | TGTGCCAGCAGCCAAGTCTGGGACCCAACTGGAAACACCATATATTTT | CASSQVWDPTGNTIYF
NA | TRBJ2-6 | NA | TRBV15 | TGTGCCACCATTCGCTCTGGGGCCAACGTCCTGACTTTC | CATIRSGANVLTF